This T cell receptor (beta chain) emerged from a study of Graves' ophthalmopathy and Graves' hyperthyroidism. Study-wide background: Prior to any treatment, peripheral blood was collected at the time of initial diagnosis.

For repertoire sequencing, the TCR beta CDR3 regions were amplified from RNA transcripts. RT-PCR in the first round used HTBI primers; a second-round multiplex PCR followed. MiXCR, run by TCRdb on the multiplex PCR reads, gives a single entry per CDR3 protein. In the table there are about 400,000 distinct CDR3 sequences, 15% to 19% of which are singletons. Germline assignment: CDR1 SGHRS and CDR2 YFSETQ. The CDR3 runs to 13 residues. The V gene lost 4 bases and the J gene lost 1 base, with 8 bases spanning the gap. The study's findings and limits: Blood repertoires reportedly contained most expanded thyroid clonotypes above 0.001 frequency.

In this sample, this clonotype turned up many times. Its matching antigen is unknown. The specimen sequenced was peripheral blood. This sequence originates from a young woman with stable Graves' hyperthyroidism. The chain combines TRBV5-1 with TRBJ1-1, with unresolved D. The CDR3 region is CASSPGSNTEAFF. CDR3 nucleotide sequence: TGCGCCAGCAGCCCGGGGTCGAACACTGAAGCTTTCTTT.